This TCR beta chain was recorded in a study of cytomegalovirus exposure and HLA in healthy donors. Study details: The 110 or so validation repertoires, a later analysis reported, used the same platform as the 666 first-cohort repertoires. Study-wide findings and caveats: Whilst most TCR sequences proved rare, a subset of public TCRs occurred across many donors. The investigators catalogued some 150 TCR beta chains as cytomegalovirus-associated.

In the case of this clone: The target antigen is unknown.

The V gene's germline CDR1 is KGHSH and CDR2 LQKENI. V was pared by 3 bases and J by 7 bases, with 9 bases of the junction left unmatched. The CDR3 is 15 residues long. Sequenced by immunoSEQ multiplex PCR; TCRdb stores in-frame clones only, minus some. Here the sample spans 45,000 to 65,000 clones, 90% to 95% being singletons. The chain recombines TRBV18 with TRBJ2-1, with 7 bases matching TRBD1. Sequencing input: PBMCs. This sequence originates from a woman younger than 35 in good health and CMV-seropositive. CDR3 sequence: CASSPRQGERNEQFF. The CDR3 coding sequence is TGTGCCAGCTCACCTCGACAGGGCGAGAGGAATGAGCAGTTCTTC.